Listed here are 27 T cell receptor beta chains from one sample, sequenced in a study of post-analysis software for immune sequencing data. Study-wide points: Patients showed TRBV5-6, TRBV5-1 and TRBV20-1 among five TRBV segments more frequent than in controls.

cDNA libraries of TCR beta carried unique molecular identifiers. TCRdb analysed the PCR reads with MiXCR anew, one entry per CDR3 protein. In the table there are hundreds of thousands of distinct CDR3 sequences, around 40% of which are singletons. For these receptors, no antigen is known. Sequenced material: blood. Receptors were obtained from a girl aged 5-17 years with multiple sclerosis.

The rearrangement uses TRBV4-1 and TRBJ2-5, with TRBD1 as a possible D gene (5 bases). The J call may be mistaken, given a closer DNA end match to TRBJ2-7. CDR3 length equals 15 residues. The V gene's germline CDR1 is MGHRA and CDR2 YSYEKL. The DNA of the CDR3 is TGCGCCAGCAGCCAGACAGTCTCTTTGACCTACGAGCAGTACTTC. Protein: CASSQTVSLTYEQYF.

The CDR3 DNA reads TGCAGTGCGTGGCGCGCTAACCTAGCCAAAAACATTCAGTACTTC. This codes for CSAWRANLAKNIQYF. V usage is TRBV20-1 and J usage is TRBJ2-4; D remains unclear. The CDR3 loop spans 15 amino acids. Germline V gene lookup returns CDR1 DFQATT and CDR2 SNEGSKA (reference sequence). The germline V and J ends were trimmed by 6 bases and 0 bases, with 15 bases remaining between them.

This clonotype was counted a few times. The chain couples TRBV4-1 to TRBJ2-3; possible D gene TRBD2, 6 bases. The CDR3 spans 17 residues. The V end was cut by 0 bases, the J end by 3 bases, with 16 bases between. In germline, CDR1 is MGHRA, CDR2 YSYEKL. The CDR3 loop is CASSQERYSGETDTQYF. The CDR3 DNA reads TGCGCCAGCAGCCAAGAGAGATATAGCGGAGAAACAGATACGCAGTATTTT.

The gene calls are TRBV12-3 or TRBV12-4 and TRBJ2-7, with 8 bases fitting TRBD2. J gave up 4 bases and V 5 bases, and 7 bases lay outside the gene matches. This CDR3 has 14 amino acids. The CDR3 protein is CASSPQGGRYEQYF. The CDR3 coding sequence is TGTGCCAGCAGTCCGCAGGGCGGGAGGTACGAGCAGTACTTC.

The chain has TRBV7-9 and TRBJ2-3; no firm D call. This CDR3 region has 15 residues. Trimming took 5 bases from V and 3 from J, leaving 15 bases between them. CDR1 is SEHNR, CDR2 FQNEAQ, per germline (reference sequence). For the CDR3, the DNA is TGTGCCAGCAGCGGCACGGTTACCTCTACAGATACGCAGTATTTT. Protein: CASSGTVTSTDTQYF.

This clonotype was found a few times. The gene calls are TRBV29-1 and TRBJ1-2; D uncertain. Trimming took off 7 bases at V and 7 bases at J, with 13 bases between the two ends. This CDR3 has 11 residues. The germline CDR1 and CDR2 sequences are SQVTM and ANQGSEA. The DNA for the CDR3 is TGCAGCGCGTCATGGAGCGGTGGCTACACCTTC. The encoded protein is CSASWSGGYTF.

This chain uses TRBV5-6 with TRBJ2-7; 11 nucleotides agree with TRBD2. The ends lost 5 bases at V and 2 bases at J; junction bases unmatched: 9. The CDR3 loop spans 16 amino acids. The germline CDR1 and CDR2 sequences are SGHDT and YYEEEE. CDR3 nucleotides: TGTGCCAGCAGGTTCACTAGCGGGAGTTTTACCTACGAGCAGTACTTC. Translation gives CASRFTSGSFTYEQYF.

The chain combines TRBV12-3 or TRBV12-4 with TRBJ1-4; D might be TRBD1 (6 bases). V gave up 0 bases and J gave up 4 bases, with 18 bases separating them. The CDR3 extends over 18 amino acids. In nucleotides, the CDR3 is TGTGCCAGCAGTTTAGCGCGAGGCGAGACAGGCGGTAATGAAAAACTGTTTTTT. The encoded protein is CASSLARGETGGNEKLFF.

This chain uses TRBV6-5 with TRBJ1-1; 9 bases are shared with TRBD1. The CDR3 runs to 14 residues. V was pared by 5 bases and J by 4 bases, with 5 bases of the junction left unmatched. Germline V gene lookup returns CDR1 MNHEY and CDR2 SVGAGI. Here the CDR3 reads CASSTGTGTTEAFF. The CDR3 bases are TGTGCCAGCAGTACCGGGACAGGGACCACTGAAGCTTTCTTT.

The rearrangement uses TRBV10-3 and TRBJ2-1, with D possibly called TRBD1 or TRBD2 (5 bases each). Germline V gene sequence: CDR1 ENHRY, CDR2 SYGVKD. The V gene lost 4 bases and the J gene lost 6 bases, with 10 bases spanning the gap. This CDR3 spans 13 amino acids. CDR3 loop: CAISVGEFNEQFF. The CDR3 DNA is TGTGCCATCAGTGTGGGGGAGTTCAATGAGCAGTTCTTC.

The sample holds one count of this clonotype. CDR3 nucleotides: TGCGCCAGCAGCCCCCGGACTAGCGAAGACGAGCAGTACTTC. Amino acid sequence: CASSPRTSEDEQYF. V and J are TRBV5-1 and TRBJ2-4, with TRBD2 identical over 9 bases. The last part of the DNA fits TRBJ2-7 better; the J call may be wrong. The CDR3 consists of 14 residues. CDR1 is SGHRS, CDR2 YFSETQ, per germline.

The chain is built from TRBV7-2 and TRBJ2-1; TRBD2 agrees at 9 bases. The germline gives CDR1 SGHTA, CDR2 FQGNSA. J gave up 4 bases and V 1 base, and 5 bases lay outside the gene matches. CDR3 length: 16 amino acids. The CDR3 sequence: CASSLGGLAKYNEQFF. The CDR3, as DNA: TGTGCCAGCAGCTTAGGAGGACTAGCGAAATACAATGAGCAGTTCTTC.

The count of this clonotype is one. Here the CDR3 DNA reads TGCGCCAGCAGCCGCATTAGGGGGCTTGCAAACTATGGCTACACCTTC. It specifies CASSRIRGLANYGYTF. The genes are TRBV4-3 and TRBJ1-2; 7 nucleotides match TRBD1. Per the germline V gene, CDR1 is LGHNA and CDR2 is YSLEER. This CDR3 has 16 amino acids. Trimming removed 4 bases from V and 2 bases from J; junction bases left unmatched: 10.

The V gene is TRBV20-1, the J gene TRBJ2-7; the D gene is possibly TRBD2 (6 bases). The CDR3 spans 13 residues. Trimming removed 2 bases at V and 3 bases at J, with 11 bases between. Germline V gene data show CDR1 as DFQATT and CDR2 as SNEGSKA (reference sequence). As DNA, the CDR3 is TGCAGTGCTAGACCCGGGAGCGGCTACGAGCAGTACTTC. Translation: CSARPGSGYEQYF.

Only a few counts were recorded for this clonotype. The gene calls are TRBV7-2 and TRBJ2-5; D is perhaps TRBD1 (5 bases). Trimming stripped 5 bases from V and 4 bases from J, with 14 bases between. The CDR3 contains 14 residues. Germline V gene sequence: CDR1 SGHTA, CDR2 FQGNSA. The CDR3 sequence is CASSPNTDRETQYF. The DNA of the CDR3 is TGTGCCAGCAGCCCGAATACCGACAGAGAGACCCAGTACTTC. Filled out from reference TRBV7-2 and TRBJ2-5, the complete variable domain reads GAGVSQSPSNKVTEKGKDVELRCDPISGHTALYWYRQSLGQGLEFLIYFQGNSAPDKSGLPSDRFSAERTGGSVSTLTIQRTQQEDSAVYLCASSPNTDRETQYFGPGTRLLVL.

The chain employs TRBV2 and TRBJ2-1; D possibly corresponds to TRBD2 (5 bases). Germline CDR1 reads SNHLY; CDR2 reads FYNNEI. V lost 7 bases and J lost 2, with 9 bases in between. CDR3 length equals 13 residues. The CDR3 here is CASKERPYNEQFF. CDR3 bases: TGTGCCAGCAAGGAGCGGCCCTACAATGAGCAGTTCTTC.

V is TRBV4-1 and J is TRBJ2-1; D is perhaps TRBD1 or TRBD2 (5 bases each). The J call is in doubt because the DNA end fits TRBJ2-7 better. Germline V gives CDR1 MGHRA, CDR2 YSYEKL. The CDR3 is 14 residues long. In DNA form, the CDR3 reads TGCGCCAGCAGGGCGCCCGGGGCCAACAATGAGCAGTACTTC. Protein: CASRAPGANNEQYF.

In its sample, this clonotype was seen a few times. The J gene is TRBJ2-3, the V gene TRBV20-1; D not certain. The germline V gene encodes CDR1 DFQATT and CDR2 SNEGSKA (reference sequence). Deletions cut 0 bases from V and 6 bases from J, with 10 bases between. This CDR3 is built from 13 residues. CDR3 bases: TGCAGTGCTAGAGATAGTCTCGTTGATACGCAGTATTTT. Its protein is CSARDSLVDTQYF.

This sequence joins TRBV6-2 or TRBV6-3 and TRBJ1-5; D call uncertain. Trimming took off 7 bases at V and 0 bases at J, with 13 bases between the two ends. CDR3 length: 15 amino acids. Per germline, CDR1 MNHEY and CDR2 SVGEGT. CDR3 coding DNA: TGTGCCAGCACCGGTGGAGGGCTTAGCAATCAGCCCCAGCATTTT. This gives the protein CASTGGGLSNQPQHF.

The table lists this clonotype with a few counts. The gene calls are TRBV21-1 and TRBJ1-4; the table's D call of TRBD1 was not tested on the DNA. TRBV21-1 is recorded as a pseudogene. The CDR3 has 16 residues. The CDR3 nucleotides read TGTGCCAGCAGCAAAAATAGAGACAGCGCAAATGAAAAACTGTTTTTT. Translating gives CASSKNRDSANEKLFF.

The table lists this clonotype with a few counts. DNA for the CDR3: TGCGCCAGCAGCTTGGCCCAGGAGGCGGGTGAGCAGTTCTTC. Its protein product is CASSLAQEAGEQFF. This chain links TRBV5-1 with TRBJ2-1; D may be TRBD2 (5 bases). Trimming took off 0 bases at V and 9 bases at J, with 13 bases between the two ends. CDR1 and CDR2 from the germline V gene are SGHRS and YFSETQ. The CDR3 runs 14 residues.

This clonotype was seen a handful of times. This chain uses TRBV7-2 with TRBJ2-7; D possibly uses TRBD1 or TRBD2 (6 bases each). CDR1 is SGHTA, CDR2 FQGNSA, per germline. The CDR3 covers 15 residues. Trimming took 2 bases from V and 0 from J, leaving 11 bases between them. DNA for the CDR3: TGTGCCAGCAGCTTACGGGGGCAGATCTCCTACGAGCAGTACTTC. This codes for CASSLRGQISYEQYF.

The CDR3 here is CASSSPAGTTIYEQYF. The CDR3 DNA reads as TGTGCCAGCAGTTCCCCCGCGGGAACCACCATCTACGAGCAGTACTTC. V and J are TRBV28 and TRBJ2-7, with TRBD2 as a possible D gene (6 bases). The CDR3 has 16 amino acids. The ends were cut back, 4 bases at V and 3 bases at J, with 19 bases in the middle. Germline CDR1 and CDR2: MDHEN and SYDVKM.

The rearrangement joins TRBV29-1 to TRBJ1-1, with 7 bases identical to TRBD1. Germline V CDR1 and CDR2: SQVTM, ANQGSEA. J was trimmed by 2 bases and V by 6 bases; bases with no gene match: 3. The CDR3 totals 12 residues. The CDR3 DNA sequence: TGCAGCGTCAGGGACAGTAACACTGAAGCTTTCTTT. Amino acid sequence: CSVRDSNTEAFF.

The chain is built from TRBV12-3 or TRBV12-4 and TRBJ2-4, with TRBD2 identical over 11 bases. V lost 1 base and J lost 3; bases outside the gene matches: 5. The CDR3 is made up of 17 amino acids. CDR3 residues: CASSLGLAGGGKNIQYF. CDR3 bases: TGTGCCAGCAGTTTAGGGCTAGCGGGAGGTGGCAAAAACATTCAGTACTTC.

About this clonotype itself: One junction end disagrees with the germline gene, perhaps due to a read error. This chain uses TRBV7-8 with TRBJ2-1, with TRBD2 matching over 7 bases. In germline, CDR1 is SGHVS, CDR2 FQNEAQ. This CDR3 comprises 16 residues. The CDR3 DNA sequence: TGCGCCAGCAGCTTACAACTAGCGAACGATTACAATGAGCAGTTCTTC. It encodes CASSLQLANDYNEQFF.

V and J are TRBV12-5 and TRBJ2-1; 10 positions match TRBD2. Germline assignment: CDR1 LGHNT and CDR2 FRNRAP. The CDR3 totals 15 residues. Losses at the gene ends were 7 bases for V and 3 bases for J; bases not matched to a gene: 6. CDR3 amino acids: CASAHTSGNYNEQFF. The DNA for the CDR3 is TGTGCTAGTGCTCACACTAGCGGGAACTACAATGAGCAGTTCTTC. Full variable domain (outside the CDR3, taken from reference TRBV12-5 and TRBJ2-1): DARVTQTPRHKVTEMGQEVTMRCQPILGHNTVFWYRQTMMQGLELLAYFRNRAPLDDSGMPKDRFSAEMPDATLATLKIQPSEPRDSAVYFCASAHTSGNYNEQFFGPGTRLTVL.